This T cell receptor beta chain was captured by sequencing in a study of blood T cell repertoires in COVID-19. Study overall: Both acute and convalescent COVID-19 samples were obtained from the United States, Italy and Spain. In each case, the material was cDNA or gDNA derived from T cells, B-cell-depleted T cells, or PBMCs.

Germline V lookup: CDR1 SGHNT, CDR2 YYREEE (reference sequence). V shed 4 bases and J 0 bases; nucleotides not matched to a gene: 9. This CDR3 is 17 amino acids long. In the original analysis: How many nucleated cells were present was estimated from reference gene primer amplification. The data were produced by immunoSEQ multiplex PCR, yet TCRdb's version contains in-frame clones alone and is incomplete. The V and J calls and clone size were taken over from that table, and D and trimming were inferred from the DNA. Among approximately 120,000 clones, 90% were seen once, and the ten largest hold 1.1%.

The rearrangement links TRBV5-4 to TRBJ1-3; TRBD1 agrees at 8 bases. The sequence was collected from a human donor in a cohort sampled during active COVID-19. Sequencing input: peripheral blood. The CDR3 spells CASSGGQGLASGNTIYF. The CDR3 bases are TGTGCCAGCAGCGGAGGACAGGGACTTGCCTCTGGAAACACCATATATTTT.